These 28 T cell receptor beta chains originate from one sample sequenced in a study of cytomegalovirus exposure and HLA in healthy donors. The PCR made use of 60 Vbeta and 13 Jbeta primers. Libraries were prepared by immunoSEQ multiplex PCR; TCRdb keeps only in-frame clonotypes and omits some of them. The table includes around 150,000 clones, roughly three quarters detected once. Sequenced sample: PBMCs. These receptors were obtained from a man aged 25 to 40 in good health and CMV-seronegative.

The chain carries TRBV27 and TRBJ2-5; 9 nucleotides line up with TRBD2. Germline CDR1 reads MNHEY; CDR2 reads SMNVEV (reference sequence). Trimming took 3 bases from V and 4 from J; bases not matched to a gene: 12. The CDR3 sequence is 17 residues long. The CDR3 DNA reads as TGTGCCAGCAGTTTGGGATGGGGCGGGGGGGGTTTAGAGACCCAGTACTTC. Its translation: CASSLGWGGGGLETQYF.

The chain joins TRBV27 to TRBJ2-6; 7 positions agree with TRBD1. V gave up 10 bases and J gave up 2 bases; unmatched junction bases: 11. The CDR3 is 16 residues long. The V gene's germline CDR1 is MNHEY and CDR2 SMNVEV (reference sequence). CDR3 sequence: CATFRQGSPGANVLTF. CDR3 coding DNA: TGTGCCACCTTCCGACAGGGAAGTCCTGGGGCCAACGTCCTGACTTTC.

The genes are TRBV19 and TRBJ2-5; 7 positions match TRBD1. This CDR3 comprises 15 residues. The V gene's germline CDR1 is LNHDA and CDR2 SQIVND (reference sequence). V trimming: 6 bases; J trimming: 3 bases; junction bases outside the gene matches: 10. As DNA, the CDR3 is TGTGCCAGTAGGGGATTGGGACAGAGTAAAGAGACCCAGTACTTC. Its translation: CASRGLGQSKETQYF.

This rearrangement joins TRBV5-1 to TRBJ2-3, with 16 bases aligning to TRBD2. V trimming: 6 bases; J trimming: 0 bases; junction bases outside the gene matches: 4. This CDR3 is built from 17 residues. Germline-derived CDR1 and CDR2 are SGHRS and YFSETQ. DNA of the CDR3: TGCGCCAGCACTCCGGGACTAGCGGGAGGGAGCACAGATACGCAGTATTTT. It specifies CASTPGLAGGSTDTQYF.

This clone has more than one count but fewer than ten. CDR3: CASSSPSGTGDHYGYTF. The CDR3 DNA follows: TGTGCCAGCAGCTCTCCATCCGGGACAGGGGACCACTATGGCTACACCTTC. This chain connects TRBV11-2 to TRBJ1-2, with TRBD1 matching over 10 bases. The junction had 11 bases not matched to a gene; V was cut back by 4 bases and J by 3 bases. Germline assignment: CDR1 SGHAT and CDR2 FQNNGV. The CDR3 runs 17 residues.

In this sample, this clone turned up once. This chain joins TRBV27 and TRBJ1-1, with 9 bases matching TRBD1. Germline V gene sequence: CDR1 MNHEY, CDR2 SMNVEV (reference sequence). This CDR3 comprises 15 residues. The V gene end was trimmed by 5 bases and the J gene end by 5 bases; junction bases not matched to a gene: 9. The CDR3 spells CASSHRTGAVTEAFF. Written as DNA, the CDR3 is TGTGCCAGCAGTCACCGGACAGGGGCGGTTACTGAAGCTTTCTTT.

The V call is TRBV2, the J call TRBJ2-2; 8 bases are a match to TRBD2. This CDR3 region has 15 residues. Germline-derived CDR1 and CDR2 are SNHLY and FYNNEI. Trimming removed 6 bases from V and 0 bases from J; junction bases left unmatched: 3. The CDR3 is CASSRSGANTGELFF. DNA for the CDR3: TGTGCCAGCAGCCGTAGCGGGGCGAACACCGGGGAGCTGTTTTTT.

The chain joins TRBV25-1 to TRBJ1-4, with D maybe TRBD1 (6 bases). This CDR3 contains 15 residues. Germline V lookup: CDR1 MGHDK, CDR2 SYGVNS. V was trimmed by 4 bases and J by 2 bases, leaving 11 bases between them. The CDR3 loop reads CASSGYRATNEKLFF. The CDR3 DNA reads TGTGCCAGCAGTGGATACAGGGCCACTAATGAAAAACTGTTTTTT.

This chain links TRBV28 with TRBJ1-1; maybe TRBD1 (6 bases). Germline V CDR1 and CDR2: MDHEN, SYDVKM. V lost 6 bases and J lost 4, with 6 bases in between. The CDR3 extends over 11 amino acids. The CDR3 spells CASRTGTEAFF. DNA for the CDR3: TGTGCCAGCAGGACAGGCACTGAAGCTTTCTTT.

This clone has only a few counts. J is TRBJ2-2 and V is TRBV28, with D possibly being TRBD2 (6 bases). CDR1 and CDR2 (germline): MDHEN, SYDVKM. Trimming removed 6 bases at V and 3 bases at J, with 14 bases between. The CDR3 covers 15 residues. The CDR3 sequence is CASRTAGPHTGELFF. CDR3 sequence (DNA): TGTGCCAGCAGGACGGCGGGACCCCACACCGGGGAGCTGTTTTTT.

The chain joins TRBV10-2 to TRBJ1-2, with 9 bases lining up with TRBD1. The CDR3 loop spans 15 amino acids. Germline V gene data show CDR1 as WSHSY and CDR2 as SAAADI. With 4 bases clipped from V and 8 bases from J, the junction kept 11 bases outside the gene matches. DNA for the CDR3: TGCGCCAGCAGTGCTCTAGCAGGGACAGGGCCGGGCTACACCTTC. Its protein is CASSALAGTGPGYTF.

V usage is TRBV7-2 and J usage is TRBJ2-3, with a weak D call TRBD2 (5 bases). Per germline, CDR1 SGHTA and CDR2 FQGNSA. This CDR3 has 13 residues. With 0 bases removed from V and 10 bases from J, the gap between germline ends came to 11 bases. The CDR3: CASSLAIGGPQYF. The CDR3 DNA follows: TGTGCCAGCAGCTTAGCTATAGGAGGTCCGCAGTATTTT.

J is TRBJ1-3 and V is TRBV6-1; 7 bases are a match to TRBD1. Unmatched junction bases numbered 7, after V lost 3 bases and J lost 2 bases. Germline V lookup: CDR1 MNHNS, CDR2 SASEGT. The CDR3 runs 16 residues. CDR3 protein: CASSDMTGNPGNTIYF. CDR3 in DNA: TGTGCCAGCAGTGATATGACAGGGAACCCTGGAAACACCATATATTTT.

The chain recombines TRBV2 with TRBJ2-1; the D gene is possibly TRBD2 (5 bases). CDR3 length equals 13 residues. Germline-derived CDR1 and CDR2 are SNHLY and FYNNEI. V was trimmed by 5 bases and J by 6 bases, leaving 11 bases between them. Here the CDR3 DNA reads TGTGCCAGCAGTAGCGGTGGGTCCAATGAGCAGTTCTTC. Translating gives CASSSGGSNEQFF. Filled out from reference TRBV2 and TRBJ2-1, the complete variable domain reads EPEVTQTPSHQVTQMGQEVILRCVPISNHLYFYWYRQILGQKVEFLVSFYNNEISEKSEIFDDQFSVERPDGSNFTLKIRSTKLEDSAMYFCASSSGGSNEQFFGPGTRLTVL.

This clone showed up just once. V gene TRBV6-1 combines with J gene TRBJ2-1, with D possibly being TRBD1 (5 bases). The CDR3 covers 14 residues. Per germline, CDR1 MNHNS and CDR2 SASEGT. With 7 bases removed from V and 1 base from J, the gap between germline ends came to 11 bases. The CDR3 region is CASILDRSYNEQFF. Here the CDR3 DNA reads TGTGCCAGCATCCTAGACAGATCCTACAATGAGCAGTTCTTC.

The gene calls are TRBV27 and TRBJ1-2; D unclear. Germline CDR1 is MNHEY and CDR2 is SMNVEV (reference sequence). Trimming took 3 bases from V and 4 from J, leaving 12 bases between them. The CDR3 is made up of 14 amino acids. The CDR3 reads CASSFHTAPYGYTF. Written as DNA, the CDR3 is TGTGCCAGCAGTTTTCATACAGCTCCCTATGGCTACACCTTC.

This sequence joins TRBV14 and TRBJ2-4; the D gene is possibly TRBD2 (6 bases). Trimming removed 0 bases from V and 1 base from J, with 13 bases in between. Germline CDR1 SGHDN, CDR2 FVKESK. The CDR3 runs to 17 residues. The CDR3 DNA follows: TGTGCCAGCAGCCAAGATGGCCCAGGGACTGCCAAAAACATTCAGTACTTC. This translates into CASSQDGPGTAKNIQYF.

The chain employs TRBV6-5 and TRBJ2-7; 10 positions agree with TRBD2. Germline CDR1 is MNHEY and CDR2 is SVGAGI. Trimming took 10 bases from V and 1 from J; bases not matched to a gene: 1. CDR3 length: 12 amino acids. Here the CDR3 DNA reads TGTGCCACACTAGCGGGGTCCTACGAGCAGTACTTC. Translating it yields CATLAGSYEQYF.

The CDR3 is CASSSTSGSYNEQFF. The CDR3 DNA follows: TGCGCCAGCAGCTCTACTAGCGGGAGCTACAATGAGCAGTTCTTC. The rearrangement uses TRBV5-1 and TRBJ2-1, with 11 bases lining up with TRBD2. This CDR3 is built from 15 residues. The V segment lost 3 bases and the J segment 3 bases; nucleotides outside the gene matches: 2. Germline V CDR1 and CDR2: SGHRS, YFSETQ.

The chain recombines TRBV5-1 with TRBJ2-7, with a possible D match to TRBD2 (6 bases). This CDR3 is 15 amino acids long. Between the trimmed V and J ends, which lost 1 base and 4 bases, there was a span of 15 bases. CDR1 is SGHRS and CDR2 is YFSETQ in the germline V gene. The CDR3 DNA sequence: TGCGCCAGCAGCTTGAGTAGTGCGGGATTTTACGAGCAGTACTTC. Protein sequence: CASSLSSAGFYEQYF.

The V and J genes are TRBV4-1 and TRBJ2-3; D perhaps matches TRBD2 (6 bases). V lost 2 bases, J lost 0 bases, and 12 bases lay in between. Germline CDR1 reads MGHRA; CDR2 reads YSYEKL. The CDR3 has 16 amino acids. Written as DNA, the CDR3 is TGCGCCAGCAGCCAAACAAGCGGGCGTAGCACAGATACGCAGTATTTT. This codes for CASSQTSGRSTDTQYF.

V is TRBV9 and J is TRBJ2-1, with TRBD1 matching 12 bases. Germline CDR1 SGDLS, CDR2 YYNGEE. CDR3 length: 20 residues. J gave up 1 base and V 0 bases, and 11 bases lay outside the gene matches. CDR3 loop: CASSVEGTGGFLLSYNEQFF. The CDR3 DNA sequence: TGTGCCAGCAGCGTAGAAGGGACAGGGGGCTTCCTCCTATCCTACAATGAGCAGTTCTTC.

The rearrangement links TRBV29-1 to TRBJ1-2, with D possibly matching TRBD1 (6 bases). The CDR3 is 12 residues long. Per germline, CDR1 SQVTM and CDR2 ANQGSEA. Written as DNA, the CDR3 is TGCGGGGGGGGCAGGGGCATCGATGGCTACACCTTC. Amino acids: CGGGRGIDGYTF.

The chain carries TRBV25-1 and TRBJ2-1; D possibly corresponds to TRBD2 (6 bases). Germline V gene data show CDR1 as MGHDK and CDR2 as SYGVNS. V shed 5 bases and J shed 6 bases, with 11 bases lying between them. The CDR3 consists of 13 residues. The CDR3 DNA reads as TGTGCCAGCAGTCCTACCGGGGGCAATGAGCAGTTCTTC. As protein: CASSPTGGNEQFF.

V usage is TRBV5-4 and J usage is TRBJ2-7; TRBD1 agrees at 8 bases. Germline V gene sequence: CDR1 SGHNT, CDR2 YYREEE (reference sequence). CDR3 size: 15 residues. Germline trimming cut 2 bases from V and 6 bases from J; bases unmatched to any gene: 10. The CDR3 region has the DNA TGTGCCAGCAGCTTTGGTGGGCAGGGGGCTCGCGAGCAGTACTTC. It yields the protein CASSFGGQGAREQYF.

The V and J genes are TRBV2 and TRBJ2-3; 10 bases align to TRBD2. Germline V CDR1 and CDR2: SNHLY, FYNNEI. The V and J ends lost 8 bases and 3 bases, in that order; junction bases with no gene match: 8. The CDR3 has 15 residues. The CDR3: CASWLAGVGTDTQYF. As DNA, the CDR3 is TGTGCCAGCTGGCTAGCGGGAGTGGGGACAGATACGCAGTATTTT. Filled out from reference TRBV2 and TRBJ2-3, the complete variable domain reads EPEVTQTPSHQVTQMGQEVILRCVPISNHLYFYWYRQILGQKVEFLVSFYNNEISEKSEIFDDQFSVERPDGSNFTLKIRSTKLEDSAMYFCASWLAGVGTDTQYFGPGTRLTVL.

This clone has a single count. The V call is TRBV7-2, the J call TRBJ2-5; D call uncertain. The J call may be incorrect, as the DNA end agrees better with TRBJ2-7. Germline V gene sequence: CDR1 SGHTA, CDR2 FQGNSA. The CDR3 loop spans 15 amino acids. The CDR3 DNA sequence: TGTGCCAGCAGCTTAGAAGGCGGTAGCTCCTACGAGCAGTACTTC. Amino acid sequence: CASSLEGGSSYEQYF.

The chain recombines TRBV7-9 with TRBJ1-1; D call uncertain. The length of the CDR3 is 14 residues. The germline CDR1 and CDR2 sequences are SEHNR and FQNEAQ (reference sequence). The V gene lost 5 bases and the J gene lost 3 bases, with 13 bases spanning the gap. CDR3 residues: CASSPRTEDTEAFF. In nucleotides, the CDR3 is TGTGCCAGCAGCCCACGGACGGAGGACACTGAAGCTTTCTTT.